This is a list of T cell receptor beta chains from one sample in a study of technical replicates of blood from a handful of donors. Profiling relied on immunoSEQ multiplex PCR, and the TCRdb table lists in-frame clones only, not all of them. Found here are some 80,000 clones, roughly nine tenths of them singletons; the top ten hold 0.3% to 0.45%. The sequenced sample consisted of T cells isolated from PBMCs. These receptors were collected from a human donor in good health. Both conserved end residues are part of each CDR3. The order of the fields is D gene, J gene, V gene, clone size, CDR3 DNA, CDR3 protein. A D gene is named only where the DNA matches it firmly. Clone size is not always given. Where it is, it says once, few, many or a class for expanded clones.

D gene: TRBD2; J gene: TRBJ2-7; V gene: TRBV28; clone size: NA; CDR3 DNA: TGTGCCAGCAGTTTCGGGGCCTCGGTATGGGGGACTAGCGGGAGGAGTAGAGCCTACGAGCAGTACTTC; CDR3 protein: CASSFGASVWGTSGRSRAYEQYF
D gene: TRBD2; J gene: TRBJ2-1; V gene: TRBV15; clone size: NA; CDR3 DNA: TGTGCCACCAGCACCAAGACTAGCGGACAGTTCTTC; CDR3 protein: CATSTKTSGQFF
D gene: NA; J gene: TRBJ1-2; V gene: TRBV9; clone size: NA; CDR3 DNA: TGTGCCAGCAAGGACAGTCCAGACCGAGGGATCTATGGCTACACCTTC; CDR3 protein: CASKDSPDRGIYGYTF
D gene: NA; J gene: TRBJ1-5; V gene: TRBV6-1; clone size: NA; CDR3 DNA: TGTGCCAGTGCCTACGGGGGCAATCAGCCCCAGCATTTT; CDR3 protein: CASAYGGNQPQHF
D gene: NA; J gene: TRBJ1-5; V gene: TRBV6-5; clone size: NA; CDR3 DNA: TGTGCCAGCGGAGGTCAGCCCCAGCATTTT; CDR3 protein: CASGGQPQHF
D gene: TRBD1; J gene: TRBJ2-5; V gene: TRBV4-2; clone size: NA; CDR3 DNA: TGTGCCAGCAGCCGGGACAGGGGGGGGGAGACCCAGTACTTC; CDR3 protein: CASSRDRGGETQYF
D gene: TRBD2; J gene: TRBJ2-7; V gene: TRBV6-5; clone size: NA; CDR3 DNA: TGTGCCAGCAGTTACACTAGCGCCGACTACGAGCAGTACTTC; CDR3 protein: CASSYTSADYEQYF
D gene: TRBD2; J gene: TRBJ2-2; V gene: TRBV2; clone size: NA; CDR3 DNA: TGTGCCATCCCGCGAGCGGGAGTAGGGAACACCGGGGAGCTGTTTTTT; CDR3 protein: CAIPRAGVGNTGELFF
D gene: TRBD1; J gene: TRBJ2-4; V gene: TRBV5-1; clone size: NA; CDR3 DNA: TGCGCCAGCAGCTTAGCGACAGGGCTAGACATTCAGTACTTC; CDR3 protein: CASSLATGLDIQYF
D gene: NA; J gene: TRBJ2-3; V gene: TRBV11-3; clone size: NA; CDR3 DNA: TGTGCCAGCAGCTTAGTACAGACAGATACGCAGTATTTT; CDR3 protein: CASSLVQTDTQYF
D gene: NA; J gene: TRBJ2-7; V gene: TRBV28; clone size: once; CDR3 DNA: TGTGCCAGCAGTTTAGGGACATACTACGAGCAGTACTTC; CDR3 protein: CASSLGTYYEQYF
D gene: TRBD2; J gene: TRBJ2-7; V gene: TRBV19; clone size: NA; CDR3 DNA: TGTGCCAGTAGTATAGGGGGGGGAACCTACGAGCAGTACTTC; CDR3 protein: CASSIGGGTYEQYF
D gene: TRBD2; J gene: TRBJ2-1; V gene: TRBV13; clone size: NA; CDR3 DNA: TGTGCCAGCAGCTTAGATTGGGCGGGAGAGGTTCGTGAGCAGTTCTTC; CDR3 protein: CASSLDWAGEVREQFF
D gene: TRBD2; J gene: TRBJ2-1; V gene: TRBV4-1; clone size: NA; CDR3 DNA: TGCGCCAGCAGCCCGGGACTAGCGGGAAAGCGTGAGCAGTTCTTC; CDR3 protein: CASSPGLAGKREQFF
D gene: NA; J gene: TRBJ2-3; V gene: TRBV5-6; clone size: NA; CDR3 DNA: TGTGCCAGCAGCTTGGCGAGGATCCCAGATACGCAGTATTTT; CDR3 protein: CASSLARIPDTQYF
D gene: NA; J gene: TRBJ1-3; V gene: TRBV7-2; clone size: NA; CDR3 DNA: TGTGCCAGCAGCTTTGCTAGTACCTCTGGAAACACCATATATTTT; CDR3 protein: CASSFASTSGNTIYF
D gene: NA; J gene: TRBJ1-2; V gene: TRBV6-5; clone size: NA; CDR3 DNA: TGTGCCAGCAGTTACTATCCTAATACAGCTTACTATGGCTACACCTTC; CDR3 protein: CASSYYPNTAYYGYTF
D gene: NA; J gene: TRBJ2-7; V gene: TRBV4-2; clone size: NA; CDR3 DNA: TGTGCCAGCAGCTCGCAGGGGAGGGACGAGCAGTACTTC; CDR3 protein: CASSSQGRDEQYF
D gene: TRBD1; J gene: TRBJ1-1; V gene: TRBV20-1; clone size: NA; CDR3 DNA: TGCAGTGCTACAAGACAGGGTGGCTTCTTT; CDR3 protein: CSATRQGGFF
D gene: NA; J gene: TRBJ1-5; V gene: TRBV10-3; clone size: NA; CDR3 DNA: TGTGCCATCACCAACCAGGGGAATCAGCCCCAGCATTTT; CDR3 protein: CAITNQGNQPQHF
D gene: NA; J gene: TRBJ2-7; V gene: TRBV7-3; clone size: NA; CDR3 DNA: TGTGCCAGCAGCTTATCGAAGGGGCCCTCCTACGAGCAGTACTTC; CDR3 protein: CASSLSKGPSYEQYF